The 18 T cell receptor beta chains below come from one sample, sequenced in a study of T cells in Graves' hyperthyroidism and ophthalmopathy. TCR beta CDR3 regions were amplified from RNA transcripts. Carried out on the TCR CDR3, a first-round RT-PCR used the HTBI primer set. Each CDR3 protein gets one entry after TCRdb re-called the multiplex PCR reads with MiXCR. The sample yields over 350,000 distinct CDR3 sequences, around a sixth seen once. The sequencing input was blood. All receptors derive from a man aged 18 to 29 with Graves' ophthalmopathy.

The chain has TRBV6-2 or TRBV6-3 and TRBJ2-7; 8 nucleotides line up with TRBD1. Germline values: CDR1 MNHEY, CDR2 SVGEGT. The trim removed 7 bases at V and 2 bases at J, leaving 7 bases unmatched. This CDR3 is 14 amino acids long. In DNA, the CDR3 is TGTGCCAGCAACAGGGGGGCCCGAACCTACGAGCAGTACTTC. Translated: CASNRGARTYEQYF.

As for this clonotype: This sequence may be a read error, since a much larger clone differs from it by one base. Since no conserved phenylalanine or tryptophan closes the CDR3, a read error is the likely cause. This chain uses TRBV20-1 with TRBJ2-5, with unresolved D. Trimming removed 6 bases from V and 3 bases from J, with 14 bases in between. Germline loops: CDR1 DFQATT, CDR2 SNEGSKA (reference sequence). The CDR3 is made up of 13 amino acids. CDR3 nucleotides: TGCAGTGCCTCGTTTGTTGGGGAAGAGACCCAGTACCTC. It is translated as CSASFVGEETQYL.

The genes are TRBV29-1 and TRBJ2-7, with 13 bases identical to TRBD2. V lost 5 bases to trimming and J lost 6 bases; unmatched junction nucleotides: 7. The CDR3 contains 14 residues. Germline CDR1 and CDR2: SQVTM and ANQGSEA. This chain's CDR3 is CSVSGTSGGGEQYF. The CDR3 region has the DNA TGCAGCGTTTCGGGTACTAGCGGGGGGGGCGAGCAGTACTTC.

This clonotype was seen repeatedly, ten times or more. The chain couples TRBV29-1 to TRBJ1-1; D gene unclear. Per germline, CDR1 SQVTM and CDR2 ANQGSEA. V shed 6 bases and J shed 1 base, with 12 bases lying between them. The CDR3 has 13 residues. CDR3 in DNA: TGCAGCGTAGCAGTAAACTGGAACACTGAAGCTTTCTTT. It yields the protein CSVAVNWNTEAFF.

This clonotype appeared many times. The CDR3 here is CASSHHRSGDTQYF. For the CDR3, the DNA is TGCGCCAGCAGCCACCACCGCTCCGGGGATACGCAGTATTTT. The chain joins TRBV5-1 to TRBJ2-3; the D is unclear. CDR1 is SGHRS, CDR2 YFSETQ, per germline. CDR3 length equals 14 residues. The V and J ends lost 4 bases and 6 bases respectively, with 15 bases between them.

This clonotype has just a few counts. Possible read error: a much larger clone is one base away. This chain joins TRBV12-3 or TRBV12-4 and TRBJ2-7; D not certain. The CDR3 extends over 16 amino acids. V was cut by 3 bases and J by 4 bases, with 19 bases left in between. The CDR3 region has the DNA TGTGCCAGCAGTTTTCGACTCACGGACGGCTCTTACGAGCAGTACTTC. It codes for CASSFRLTDGSYEQYF.

This clonotype has a count of ten or more. This chain connects TRBV9 to TRBJ1-1; D is uncertain. The CDR3 consists of 14 residues. Germline lookup yields CDR1 SGDLS and CDR2 YYNGEE. V lost 0 bases and J 4 bases, leaving 10 bases between the germline ends. CDR3 nucleotide sequence: TGTGCCAGCAGCGTAGCCCCCGAGGGCACTGAAGCTTTCTTT. This codes for CASSVAPEGTEAFF.

For this clonotype: With a much larger clone just one base away, this may be a read error. The chain uses TRBV11-3 and TRBJ2-1; 7 bases align to TRBD1. This CDR3 contains 13 residues. Germline CDR1 reads SGHNT; CDR2 reads YENEEA. Trimming removed 5 bases from V and 10 bases from J; junction bases left unmatched: 8. This chain's CDR3 is CASSADRFHEQFF. The CDR3 DNA sequence: TGTGCCAGCAGCGCGGACAGGTTTCACGAGCAGTTCTTC.

Written as DNA, the CDR3 is TGTGCCAGCAGCGCGTCAGGGGACAATGAGCAGTTCTTC. The encoded protein is CASSASGDNEQFF. V is TRBV9 and J is TRBJ2-1, with D tentatively TRBD1 (6 bases). The V gene lost 3 bases and the J gene lost 5 bases, with 9 bases spanning the gap. Germline CDR1 reads SGDLS; CDR2 reads YYNGEE. CDR3 length: 13 residues.

This clonotype was counted many times. The chain couples TRBV29-1 to TRBJ2-2, with D uncertain. The CDR3 covers 13 residues. Deletions cut 1 base from V and 1 base from J, with 4 bases between. CDR1 is SQVTM, CDR2 ANQGSEA, per germline. CDR3 nucleotide sequence: TGCAGCGTTGAAGGACTGAACACCGGGGAGCTGTTTTTT. Encoded protein: CSVEGLNTGELFF.

This clonotype was observed at least ten times. This chain links TRBV2 with TRBJ1-5; TRBD1 aligns across 11 bases. The CDR3 contains 16 residues. V lost 7 bases and J lost 3; bases outside the gene matches: 8. The germline V gene has CDR1 SNHLY and CDR2 FYNNEI. This CDR3 is CASTSGTGGTNQPQHF. CDR3 coding DNA: TGTGCCAGCACATCCGGGACAGGGGGAACCAATCAGCCCCAGCATTTT.

This clonotype occurred a few times. V and J are TRBV19 and TRBJ1-2; unclear D gene. Germline CDR1 LNHDA, CDR2 SQIVND (reference sequence). This CDR3 spans 12 amino acids. V dropped 0 bases and J dropped 7 bases, with 6 bases sitting between them. CDR3 loop: CASSIDMSGYTF. The CDR3 bases are TGTGCCAGTAGTATAGATATGAGTGGCTACACCTTC.

This clonotype was counted many times. This chain links TRBV2 with TRBJ2-1; D might be TRBD1 or TRBD2, each matching 7 bases. The germline V gene encodes CDR1 SNHLY and CDR2 FYNNEI. This CDR3 region has 14 residues. Between the trimmed V and J ends, which lost 8 bases and 4 bases, there was a span of 15 bases. CDR3 amino acids: CASGRGQNYNEQFF. Here the CDR3 DNA reads TGTGCCAGCGGGAGGGGGCAAAATTACAATGAGCAGTTCTTC. The variable domain in full, with the rest retrieved from reference TRBV2 and TRBJ2-1, is EPEVTQTPSHQVTQMGQEVILRCVPISNHLYFYWYRQILGQKVEFLVSFYNNEISEKSEIFDDQFSVERPDGSNFTLKIRSTKLEDSAMYFCASGRGQNYNEQFFGPGTRLTVL.

This clonotype was counted only a few times. J is TRBJ2-3 and V is TRBV4-1, with TRBD1 matching over 8 bases. The germline V gene has CDR1 MGHRA and CDR2 YSYEKL. This CDR3 is built from 16 residues. J was trimmed by 1 base and V by 1 base; bases with no gene match: 4. The CDR3 nucleotides read TGCGCCAGCAGCCAAGGACAGGGGCCGGGCACAGATACGCAGTATTTT. Translating it yields CASSQGQGPGTDTQYF.

The gene calls are TRBV18 and TRBJ2-3; D is unclear. Germline CDR1 reads KGHSH; CDR2 reads LQKENI. The CDR3 spans 15 residues. Between the trimmed V and J ends, which lost 0 bases and 6 bases, there was a span of 13 bases. CDR3: CASSPPPPPWDTQYF. CDR3 nucleotide sequence: TGTGCCAGCTCACCACCGCCCCCACCATGGGATACGCAGTATTTT.

This clonotype came up many times. The chain combines TRBV7-8 with TRBJ2-5; D gene uncertain. The CDR3 is made up of 14 amino acids. Germline values: CDR1 SGHVS, CDR2 FQNEAQ. Deletions cut 2 bases from V and 2 bases from J, with 9 bases between. The CDR3 DNA sequence: TGTGCCAGCAGCTTAAAAGGACGGCAAGAGACCCAGTACTTC. Protein sequence: CASSLKGRQETQYF.

This clonotype has ten or more counts. The chain carries TRBV2 and TRBJ1-2, with unresolved D. Germline V gene lookup returns CDR1 SNHLY and CDR2 FYNNEI. Trimming shortened V by 5 bases and J by 3 bases, and 7 bases separated the two germline ends. CDR3 length equals 12 residues. CDR3 DNA sequence: TGTGCCAGCAGTAACAGTTACTATGGCTACACCTTC. It yields the protein CASSNSYYGYTF. Filled out from reference TRBV2 and TRBJ1-2, the complete variable domain reads EPEVTQTPSHQVTQMGQEVILRCVPISNHLYFYWYRQILGQKVEFLVSFYNNEISEKSEIFDDQFSVERPDGSNFTLKIRSTKLEDSAMYFCASSNSYYGYTFGSGTRLTVV.

This chain links TRBV6-2 or TRBV6-3 with TRBJ2-1; 9 bases are shared with TRBD1. The CDR3 has 19 amino acids. Germline CDR1 and CDR2: MNHEY and SVGEGT. V shed 6 bases, J shed 8 bases, and the junction held 23 bases outside the gene matches. CDR3 loop: CASSYRGDGQGTPTDEQFF. CDR3 sequence (DNA): TGTGCCAGCAGCTACAGAGGAGACGGACAGGGGACTCCTACGGATGAGCAGTTCTTC.